This TCR beta chain appears in the sequencing data of a study of T cell responses to AZD1222 COVID-19 vaccine. Study-wide findings and caveats: White British donors predominated, females outnumbered males, and clonal diversity was possibly underestimated. Baseline seropositivity characterized only six AZD1222 recipients. Spike regions recognized by vaccine-associated CD4 TCRs spanned the protein, led by 160-218 and 743-854.

This clone was observed a single time. The antigen is undetermined. The repertoire was sequenced with immunoSEQ multiplex PCR; TCRdb's copy has only in-frame clones and lacks some. The sample comprises around 100,000 clones, about 90% of which are singletons, and roughly 2.5% rests with the top ten. This CDR3 has 18 amino acids. The V gene end was trimmed by 3 bases and the J gene end by 0 bases; junction bases not matched to a gene: 7. Per germline, CDR1 KGHDR and CDR2 SFDVKD. The sequence was collected from an adult who received the AZD1222 COVID-19 vaccine. The sample here was peripheral blood, taken 28 days after the second AZD1222 dose. The V and J genes are TRBV24-1 and TRBJ2-3; 11 bases match TRBD2. DNA of the CDR3: TGTGCCACCAGTGATAGGACTAGCGGGCTGGATAGCACAGATACGCAGTATTTT. Translated: CATSDRTSGLDSTDTQYF.